This T cell receptor (beta chain) emerged from a study of blood T cell repertoires in COVID-19. Enrolment of Seattle patients took place during active infection, and they were followed longitudinally. Original analysis: Nucleated cell counts were estimated from reference gene primer amplification. Data came from immunoSEQ multiplex PCR; TCRdb stores just in-frame clones and leaves some out. For V, J and clone size, that table is used; D and trimming come from the DNA. The table shows under 450,000 clones, with about 88% occurring only once. The TCR was taken from an older woman with COVID-19, enrolled during active disease. Sequenced sample: peripheral blood.

CDR3 protein: CASSPRQIGYGYTF. CDR3 sequence (DNA): TGTGCCAGCAGCCCCCGACAGATTGGGTATGGCTACACCTTC. The rearrangement joins TRBV7-2 to TRBJ1-2; tentatively, D is TRBD1 (5 bases). Trimming took off 5 bases at V and 5 bases at J, with 15 bases between the two ends. The CDR3 contains 14 residues. Germline CDR1 is SGHTA and CDR2 is FQGNSA.